This passage covers 27 T cell receptor beta chains from one sample sequenced in a study of cytomegalovirus exposure and HLA in healthy donors. The study ran its PCR with 60 Vbeta and 13 Jbeta primers. Assay used: immunoSEQ multiplex PCR; TCRdb lists only in-frame clones, some missing. The sample has about 160,000 clones; 65% to 80% are singletons. Sequencing was carried out using PBMCs. These receptors came from a woman in her thirties or forties in good health and CMV-seropositive.

The CDR3 DNA is TGTGCCAGCAGTAGGCCAGGACAAGAGACCCAGTACTTC. Protein sequence: CASSRPGQETQYF. The chain joins TRBV5-4 to TRBJ2-5; no reliable D call. Trimming shortened V by 5 bases and J by 2 bases, and 10 bases separated the two germline ends. The germline V gene encodes CDR1 SGHNT and CDR2 YYREEE (reference sequence). The CDR3 covers 13 residues.

In its sample, this clone was seen a few times. V is TRBV10-3 and J is TRBJ2-5; D is possibly TRBD2 (6 bases). This CDR3 is 13 amino acids long. The germline V and J ends were trimmed by 8 bases and 4 bases, with 14 bases remaining between them. Germline V gene data show CDR1 as ENHRY and CDR2 as SYGVKD. CDR3 sequence (DNA): TGTGCCATCGCGGAGGGTCTGGGAGAGACCCAGTACTTC. As protein: CAIAEGLGETQYF.

This chain uses TRBV2 with TRBJ1-1; weak D call: TRBD1 (6 bases). V lost 6 bases and J 2 bases, leaving 16 bases between the germline ends. Looked up from germline, CDR1 is SNHLY and CDR2 is FYNNEI. The CDR3 spans 15 residues. The CDR3 here is CASRELRTANTEAFF. The CDR3, as DNA: TGTGCCAGCAGGGAACTTAGGACAGCCAACACTGAAGCTTTCTTT.

The CDR3 region has the DNA TGTGCCAGCAGAATGGACAAGGTTAGCAATCAGCCCCAGCATTTT. Its protein is CASRMDKVSNQPQHF. The V and J genes are TRBV11-2 and TRBJ1-5; D is perhaps TRBD1 (5 bases). The ends were cut back, 6 bases at V and 0 bases at J, with 12 bases in the middle. The CDR3 consists of 15 residues. The germline V gene encodes CDR1 SGHAT and CDR2 FQNNGV.

This clone appeared a few times. Other DNA sequences from this sample encode an identical CDR3 as well. V and J are TRBV7-3 and TRBJ2-1, with a tentative D call TRBD2 (7 bases). The CDR3 has 14 amino acids. Germline values: CDR1 SGHTA, CDR2 FQGTGA. The germline V and J ends were trimmed by 5 bases and 4 bases, with 12 bases remaining between them. DNA for the CDR3: TGTGCCAGCAGCCTAGGGGGGGGGTACAATGAGCAGTTCTTC. Translating gives CASSLGGGYNEQFF.

CDR3 sequence: CASSPLSGRTGELFF. CDR3 nucleotides: TGTGCCAGCAGCCCTCTTAGCGGGAGGACCGGGGAGCTGTTTTTT. The chain links TRBV7-6 to TRBJ2-2; 10 nucleotides agree with TRBD2. This CDR3 is built from 15 residues. Germline V gene lookup returns CDR1 SGHVS and CDR2 FNYEAQ. The V and J ends lost 5 bases and 5 bases, in that order; junction bases with no gene match: 5.

This clone was seen only once. This chain joins TRBV20-1 and TRBJ1-2; D gene ambiguous. The CDR3 length is 11 residues. Looked up from germline, CDR1 is DFQATT and CDR2 is SNEGSKA (reference sequence). The CDR3 protein is CSASQIYGYTF. CDR3 bases: TGCAGCGCGAGTCAAATCTATGGCTACACCTTC.

The rearrangement joins TRBV27 to TRBJ2-2; TRBD1 agrees at 7 bases. V was clipped by 2 bases and J by 8 bases; unmatched bases: 11. This CDR3 comprises 16 residues. CDR1 and CDR2 from the germline V gene are MNHEY and SMNVEV (reference sequence). The CDR3, as DNA: TGTGCCAGCAGTTTACGGATGACAGGGCTGGGAGGGGAGCTGTTTTTT. This translates into CASSLRMTGLGGELFF.

This clone was observed a handful of times. This chain connects TRBV2 to TRBJ2-1; 9 positions match TRBD2. Losses at the gene ends were 4 bases for V and 8 bases for J; bases not matched to a gene: 6. CDR3 length: 14 amino acids. Germline V CDR1 and CDR2: SNHLY, FYNNEI. CDR3 protein: CASSVKRGEYEQFF. The DNA for the CDR3 is TGTGCCAGCAGTGTAAAGCGGGGGGAATATGAGCAGTTCTTC.

The V gene is TRBV28, the J gene TRBJ1-2, with 9 bases aligning to TRBD1. The V and J ends lost 4 bases and 4 bases, in that order; junction bases with no gene match: 4. The CDR3 contains 14 residues. CDR1 and CDR2 (germline): MDHEN, SYDVKM. The CDR3 region has the DNA TGTGCCAGCAGTTCCGGGACAGGGCCCTATGGCTACACCTTC. Its protein is CASSSGTGPYGYTF.

This clone was observed once. This chain joins TRBV21-1 and TRBJ1-5; the D segment call TRBD1 is taken from the table without a DNA check. TRBV21-1 is termed a pseudogene. The CDR3 contains 15 residues. CDR3 DNA sequence: TGTGCCAGCAGCAAAGTGGGGGCGAGCAATCAGCCCCAGCATTTT. Its protein is CASSKVGASNQPQHF.

The chain combines TRBV6-1 with TRBJ1-2; D remains ambiguous. CDR3 length equals 13 residues. Trimming pared 1 base from V and 8 bases from J, leaving 11 bases between. In germline, CDR1 is MNHNS, CDR2 SASEGT. CDR3 bases: TGTGCCAGCAGTGAAGTGTCAGGTTTAGGCTACACCTTC. It translates to CASSEVSGLGYTF.

This clone has just one count. The chain joins TRBV10-3 to TRBJ1-2, with D tentatively TRBD1 (5 bases). The CDR3 covers 13 residues. V lost 2 bases and J 5 bases, leaving 9 bases between the germline ends. Germline CDR1 is ENHRY and CDR2 is SYGVKD. The CDR3 DNA is TGTGCCATCAGTGAGGGGGGGACTTATGGCTACACCTTC. Its protein product is CAISEGGTYGYTF.

V and J are TRBV4-1 and TRBJ2-3; 14 bases agree with TRBD2. Germline-derived CDR1 and CDR2 are MGHRA and YSYEKL. This CDR3 has 15 residues. V trimming: 5 bases; J trimming: 5 bases; junction bases outside the gene matches: 3. CDR3 amino acids: CASSTTSGGGDTQYF. The CDR3 region has the DNA TGCGCCAGCAGCACGACTAGCGGGGGGGGAGATACGCAGTATTTT.

The chain carries TRBV30 and TRBJ1-1, with D perhaps matching TRBD1 (6 bases). Germline CDR1 GTSNPN, CDR2 SVGIG (reference sequence). The CDR3 consists of 15 residues. Trimming took 7 bases from V and 1 from J, leaving 19 bases between them. The DNA of the CDR3 is TGTGCCTTTTATCGAGGGGGGGTTTCGAACACTGAAGCTTTCTTT. Translation: CAFYRGGVSNTEAFF.

This clone was seen a handful of times. The chain uses TRBV5-4 and TRBJ1-5; D unclear. This CDR3 is built from 12 residues. Trimming shortened V by 3 bases and J by 4 bases, and 5 bases separated the two germline ends. The germline gives CDR1 SGHNT, CDR2 YYREEE (reference sequence). This CDR3 reads CASSSPNQPQHF. The CDR3, as DNA: TGTGCCAGCAGCTCCCCAAATCAGCCCCAGCATTTT.

J is TRBJ2-1 and V is TRBV6-5; 12 positions match TRBD2. V trimming: 10 bases; J trimming: 8 bases; junction bases outside the gene matches: 9. The V gene's germline CDR1 is MNHEY and CDR2 SVGAGI. This CDR3 has 14 residues. The CDR3: CATLLAGGWDEQFF. The CDR3 DNA reads TGTGCCACCCTACTAGCGGGGGGCTGGGATGAGCAGTTCTTC.

This chain joins TRBV5-4 and TRBJ2-1, with D perhaps matching TRBD1 (6 bases). Germline V gene sequence: CDR1 SGHNT, CDR2 YYREEE (reference sequence). The CDR3 has 17 residues. V shed 5 bases and J shed 2 bases, with 20 bases lying between them. The CDR3 bases are TGTGCCAGCAGAATTGACAGGACACCTCCTACCTACAATGAGCAGTTCTTC. It is translated as CASRIDRTPPTYNEQFF.

This clone was counted a few times. The rearrangement uses TRBV7-9 and TRBJ1-6; 10 bases line up with TRBD1. The CDR3 length is 14 residues. CDR1 and CDR2 from the germline V gene are SEHNR and FQNEAQ (reference sequence). J gave up 9 bases and V 3 bases, and 2 bases lay outside the gene matches. The CDR3 nucleotides read TGTGCCAGCAGCTTGGGGACAGGGGTTTCACCCCTCCACTTT. This translates into CASSLGTGVSPLHF.

The V and J genes are TRBV2 and TRBJ1-2; 7 bases are shared with TRBD1. Unmatched junction bases numbered 11, after V lost 9 bases and J lost 1 base. Germline CDR1 SNHLY, CDR2 FYNNEI. The CDR3 totals 15 residues. CDR3 in amino acids: CASTKQGFNNYGYTF. CDR3 in DNA: TGTGCCAGTACGAAACAGGGGTTCAATAACTATGGCTACACCTTC. Using reference TRBV2 and TRBJ1-2 for the parts outside the CDR3, the full variable domain is EPEVTQTPSHQVTQMGQEVILRCVPISNHLYFYWYRQILGQKVEFLVSFYNNEISEKSEIFDDQFSVERPDGSNFTLKIRSTKLEDSAMYFCASTKQGFNNYGYTFGSGTRLTVV.

This clone showed up just a few times. This chain uses TRBV6-1 with TRBJ1-2, with 7 bases aligning to TRBD1. This CDR3 is 13 amino acids long. In germline, CDR1 is MNHNS, CDR2 SASEGT. J lost 4 bases, V lost 1 base, and 0 bases had no gene match. This CDR3 reads CASSEDRGYGYTF. CDR3 in DNA: TGTGCCAGCAGTGAAGACAGGGGCTATGGCTACACCTTC.

This sequence joins TRBV7-3 and TRBJ2-7, with a tentative D call TRBD2 (6 bases). CDR1 SGHTA and CDR2 FQGTGA come from the germline V gene. V shed 0 bases and J shed 3 bases, with 6 bases lying between them. The CDR3 spans 13 residues. The CDR3 reads CASSLTSGYEQYF. CDR3 DNA sequence: TGTGCCAGCAGCTTAACTAGCGGCTACGAGCAGTACTTC.

The chain couples TRBV30 to TRBJ1-5; D call uncertain. The CDR3 runs to 13 residues. Trimming took 2 bases from V and 3 from J, leaving 8 bases between them. Per the germline V gene, CDR1 is GTSNPN and CDR2 is SVGIG (reference sequence). The CDR3: CAWSPGVNQPQHF. The DNA of the CDR3 is TGTGCCTGGAGTCCCGGGGTCAATCAGCCCCAGCATTTT.

In this sample, this clone turned up a few times. The rearrangement uses TRBV18 and TRBJ1-2, with D possibly TRBD1 on 5 matching bases. Per the germline V gene, CDR1 is KGHSH and CDR2 is LQKENI. The CDR3 has 12 amino acids. V was clipped by 6 bases and J by 8 bases, with 13 bases between them. Here the CDR3 reads CASSPDPGGYTF. In DNA form, the CDR3 reads TGTGCCAGCTCCCCAGACCCAGGGGGCTACACCTTC. Looking up the rest from reference TRBV18 and TRBJ1-2 gives the full variable domain: NAGVMQNPRHLVRRRGQEARLRCSPMKGHSHVYWYRQLPEEGLKFMVYLQKENIIDESGMPKERFSAEFPKEGPSILRIQQVVRGDSAAYFCASSPDPGGYTFGSGTRLTVV.

The V and J genes are TRBV18 and TRBJ1-6; no reliable D call. CDR1 and CDR2 from the germline V gene are KGHSH and LQKENI. Trimming pared 4 bases from V and 10 bases from J, leaving 11 bases between. The CDR3 covers 13 residues. The CDR3 loop reads CASSREGRSPLHF. The CDR3 DNA reads as TGTGCCAGCTCACGGGAGGGAAGATCACCCCTCCACTTT.

The chain recombines TRBV6-1 with TRBJ1-2, with D possibly TRBD1 on 5 matching bases. The CDR3 has 17 amino acids. Germline V gene lookup returns CDR1 MNHNS and CDR2 SASEGT. The V and J ends lost 0 bases and 3 bases respectively, with 17 bases between them. In DNA form, the CDR3 reads TGTGCCAGCAGTGAAGCCGAGCGTTTTCGGGACTACTATGGCTACACCTTC. This sequence encodes CASSEAERFRDYYGYTF.

V and J are TRBV30 and TRBJ2-7; possibly TRBD2 for D (7 bases). The CDR3 sequence is 13 residues long. Germline CDR1 is GTSNPN and CDR2 is SVGIG (reference sequence). Trimming pared 0 bases from V and 5 bases from J, leaving 11 bases between. Here the CDR3 reads CAWSVSGGDEQYF. DNA for the CDR3: TGTGCCTGGAGTGTATCGGGGGGCGACGAGCAGTACTTC.